Presented here are 23 T cell receptor beta chains from one specimen sequenced in a study of beta chain features in type 1 diabetes. The authors reverse transcribed all of the isolated RNA, so sequencing captured expressed TCRB transcripts. Repertoires were generated with immunoSEQ multiplex PCR, while TCRdb's copy carries only in-frame clones and drops some. The table has roughly 610,000 clones, 15% to 19% seen once. The specimen was naive CD4+ T cells from blood. The receptors stem from a young man in good health.

The gene calls are TRBV20-1 and TRBJ1-4; D call uncertain. V lost 3 bases and J 8 bases, leaving 4 bases between the germline ends. This CDR3 region has 10 residues. Germline-derived CDR1 and CDR2 are DFQATT and SNEGSKA (reference sequence). CDR3 nucleotide sequence: TGCAGTGCTAGTTGGGAAAAACTGTTTTTT. Amino acids: CSASWEKLFF.

The chain employs TRBV5-4 and TRBJ1-2, with TRBD1 as a possible D gene (5 bases). This CDR3 has 14 residues. Germline CDR1 reads SGHNT; CDR2 reads YYREEE (reference sequence). V was clipped by 0 bases and J by 4 bases, with 10 bases between them. This chain's CDR3 is CASSLVDQGYGYTF. The CDR3 coding sequence is TGTGCCAGCAGCTTGGTCGACCAGGGCTATGGCTACACCTTC.

This clone appeared a few times. J is TRBJ1-5 and V is TRBV18; D not resolved. Germline CDR1 KGHSH, CDR2 LQKENI. V was trimmed by 0 bases and J by 6 bases, leaving 9 bases between them. CDR3 length equals 14 residues. CDR3 nucleotides: TGTGCCAGCTCACCACCTTGGGAAGGTCAGCCCCAGCATTTT. It encodes CASSPPWEGQPQHF.

The V call is TRBV14, the J call TRBJ2-7, with TRBD1 identical over 9 bases. This CDR3 is 16 amino acids long. Germline V gives CDR1 SGHDN, CDR2 FVKESK. The trim removed 1 base at V and 1 base at J, leaving 5 bases unmatched. CDR3 sequence reads: CASSQAGGTGSYEQYF. CDR3 DNA: TGTGCCAGCAGCCAAGCAGGCGGGACAGGGTCCTACGAGCAGTACTTC.

The J gene is TRBJ1-5, the V gene TRBV15; D is unresolved. Germline CDR1 and CDR2: LNHNV and YYDKDF (reference sequence). The germline V and J ends were trimmed by 7 bases and 9 bases, with 10 bases remaining between them. The CDR3 consists of 11 residues. The CDR3 loop is CATINRRPQHF. The DNA for the CDR3 is TGTGCCACCATCAACCGGCGGCCCCAGCATTTT. The whole variable domain, remainder taken from reference TRBV15 and TRBJ1-5, is DAMVIQNPRYQVTQFGKPVTLSCSQTLNHNVMYWYQQKSSQAPKLLFHYYDKDFNNEADTPDNFQSRRPNTSFCFLDIRSPGLGDTAMYLCATINRRPQHFGDGTRLSIL.

This clone was picked up one time. The V call is TRBV5-1, the J call TRBJ1-5, with D maybe TRBD1 (5 bases). Germline CDR1 and CDR2: SGHRS and YFSETQ. V lost 3 bases to trimming and J lost 6 bases, with 13 bases between them. The length of the CDR3 is 14 residues. The CDR3 coding sequence is TGCGCCAGCAGCTACACCCAGGGCGGTCAGCCCCAGCATTTT. This codes for CASSYTQGGQPQHF.

The chain links TRBV28 to TRBJ2-7; D not certain. Germline V gene data show CDR1 as MDHEN and CDR2 as SYDVKM. This CDR3 has 15 amino acids. V dropped 7 bases and J dropped 5 bases, with 21 bases sitting between them. CDR3 sequence (DNA): TGTGCCAGCACCCTCTCGACACGCGTCCCTGACGAGCAGTACTTC. This translates into CASTLSTRVPDEQYF.

This clone was counted a few times. The chain combines TRBV4-1 with TRBJ2-6; D remains ambiguous. The CDR3 totals 15 residues. Between the trimmed V and J ends, which lost 0 bases and 10 bases, there was a span of 13 bases. Germline CDR1 MGHRA, CDR2 YSYEKL. The CDR3 region has the DNA TGCGCCAGCAGCCAAGACAAGCTGGGATCAAACGTCCTGACTTTC. This gives the protein CASSQDKLGSNVLTF.

The chain employs TRBV4-1 and TRBJ2-1; a weak D match, TRBD1 (7 bases). Between the trimmed V and J ends, which lost 4 bases and 6 bases, there was a span of 19 bases. Germline values: CDR1 MGHRA, CDR2 YSYEKL. The CDR3 contains 16 residues. The CDR3 nucleotides read TGCGCCAGCAGCCCCGGGGCGGGACAGAGATTCAATGAGCAGTTCTTC. This translates into CASSPGAGQRFNEQFF.

Regarding this clone: Within the sample, other DNA sequences also encode this same CDR3. V and J are TRBV6-5 and TRBJ1-2; 8 positions match TRBD1. V lost 2 bases and J lost 4; bases outside the gene matches: 0. CDR3 length: 13 residues. CDR1 is MNHEY, CDR2 SVGAGI, per germline. For the CDR3, the DNA is TGTGCCAGCAGTTACGACAGGGGCTATGGCTACACCTTC. Translating gives CASSYDRGYGYTF.

The V call is TRBV4-3, the J call TRBJ1-3, with D possibly being TRBD1 (5 bases). The ends were cut back, 4 bases at V and 4 bases at J, with 14 bases in the middle. This CDR3 region has 15 residues. Germline V gene data show CDR1 as LGHNA and CDR2 as YSLEER. The CDR3 nucleotides are TGCGCCAGCAGCCTTTTAGGACAATCGGGAAACACCATATATTTT. This gives the protein CASSLLGQSGNTIYF.

As to this clone: Other DNA sequences in this sample translate to the same CDR3. The chain joins TRBV5-1 to TRBJ2-1; 11 bases align to TRBD2. V gave up 5 bases and J gave up 6 bases; unmatched junction bases: 7. This CDR3 has 15 residues. The germline CDR1 and CDR2 sequences are SGHRS and YFSETQ. The CDR3 DNA is TGCGCCAGCAGTCTCGTAGCGGGGGGGCCCAATGAGCAGTTCTTC. It is translated as CASSLVAGGPNEQFF.

The chain joins TRBV28 to TRBJ1-6, with 8 bases identical to TRBD1. V lost 7 bases to trimming and J lost 8 bases; unmatched junction nucleotides: 7. The CDR3 sequence is 14 residues long. Germline V CDR1 and CDR2: MDHEN, SYDVKM. Here the CDR3 DNA reads TGTGCCAGCACCACTGGGGACAGGTATTCACCCCTCCACTTT. Its translation is CASTTGDRYSPLHF.

This chain links TRBV2 with TRBJ2-2, with 7 nucleotides matching TRBD2. Per the germline V gene, CDR1 is SNHLY and CDR2 is FYNNEI. The CDR3 contains 14 residues. J was trimmed by 5 bases and V by 7 bases; bases with no gene match: 7. The CDR3: CASTETSRTGELFF. The CDR3 coding sequence is TGTGCCAGCACCGAGACTAGCCGAACCGGGGAGCTGTTTTTT.

The table lists this clone with a few counts. The V gene is TRBV5-1, the J gene TRBJ2-5; 7 bases line up with TRBD1. CDR3 length: 15 residues. Unmatched junction bases numbered 7, after V lost 4 bases and J lost 1 base. Germline V CDR1 and CDR2: SGHRS, YFSETQ. The CDR3 reads CASSPQHRGQETQYF. CDR3 bases: TGCGCCAGCAGCCCTCAGCACAGGGGCCAAGAGACCCAGTACTTC.

Points on this clone: In the same sample, other DNA sequences code for this CDR3. J is TRBJ2-1 and V is TRBV9, with D possibly being TRBD2 (6 bases). Germline loops: CDR1 SGDLS, CDR2 YYNGEE. CDR3 length: 15 residues. Trimming pared 0 bases from V and 0 bases from J, leaving 7 bases between. CDR3 residues: CASSVVGSSYNEQFF. The CDR3 bases are TGTGCCAGCAGCGTAGTCGGGAGCTCCTACAATGAGCAGTTCTTC.

This chain uses TRBV5-1 with TRBJ2-2; D ambiguous. Per the germline V gene, CDR1 is SGHRS and CDR2 is YFSETQ. CDR3 length: 15 amino acids. The V and J ends lost 6 bases and 4 bases respectively, with 16 bases between them. The CDR3 DNA reads as TGCGCCAGCACCGTTCGGCGGTGGGGCACCGGGGAGCTGTTTTTT. Encoded protein: CASTVRRWGTGELFF. Full variable domain (missing parts from reference TRBV5-1 and TRBJ2-2): KAGVTQTPRYLIKTRGQQVTLSCSPISGHRSVSWYQQTPGQGLQFLFEYFSETQRNKGNFPGRFSGRQFSNSRSEMNVSTLELGDSALYLCASTVRRWGTGELFFGEGSRLTVL.

CDR3 DNA sequence: TGTGCCAGCAGCCCTGGGACTAGCGGGTACAATGAGCAGTTCTTC. The encoded protein is CASSPGTSGYNEQFF. V is TRBV9 and J is TRBJ2-1, with TRBD2 identical over 12 bases. Germline CDR1 reads SGDLS; CDR2 reads YYNGEE. This CDR3 comprises 15 residues. V trimming: 4 bases; J trimming: 4 bases; junction bases outside the gene matches: 3.

This clone has a handful of counts. V gene TRBV11-2 combines with J gene TRBJ2-7; TRBD1 might be the D (5 bases). The CDR3 is 14 residues long. The V end lost 3 bases, the J end lost 1 base, and 10 bases lay between the germline ends. Germline assignment: CDR1 SGHAT and CDR2 FQNNGV. CDR3 DNA: TGTGCCAGCAGCTTTTCAGGGTTGTCCTACGAGCAGTACTTC. The encoded protein is CASSFSGLSYEQYF.

This chain joins TRBV7-2 and TRBJ1-5; D gene unclear. V was shortened by 5 bases and J by 9 bases, with 8 bases between the two germline ends. Germline V gives CDR1 SGHTA, CDR2 FQGNSA. CDR3 length equals 11 residues. CDR3 amino acids: CASSNKGPQHF. The CDR3 DNA is TGTGCCAGCAGCAACAAGGGGCCCCAGCATTTT.

The chain recombines TRBV11-3 with TRBJ2-5, with 14 bases aligning to TRBD2. This CDR3 spans 16 amino acids. Germline CDR1 reads SGHNT; CDR2 reads YENEEA. V trimming: 5 bases; J trimming: 6 bases; junction bases outside the gene matches: 8. This CDR3 is CASSPGLAGGTQTQYF. CDR3 DNA sequence: TGTGCCAGCAGCCCAGGACTAGCGGGGGGCACACAGACCCAGTACTTC.

The sample holds a few counts of this clone. The rearrangement links TRBV18 to TRBJ1-1; TRBD1 agrees at 7 bases. The CDR3 has 15 amino acids. J was trimmed by 2 bases and V by 3 bases; bases with no gene match: 6. Germline lookup yields CDR1 KGHSH and CDR2 LQKENI. CDR3 in DNA: TGTGCCAGCTCACCTTTTGGGACAGCCAACACTGAAGCTTTCTTT. As protein: CASSPFGTANTEAFF.

Only a few counts were recorded for this clone. The V call is TRBV9, the J call TRBJ1-4, with a tentative D call TRBD1 (6 bases). CDR3 length: 18 amino acids. In germline, CDR1 is SGDLS, CDR2 YYNGEE. V was clipped by 4 bases and J by 3 bases, with 22 bases between them. CDR3 residues: CASSPRGAGAPSNEKLFF. The CDR3 DNA sequence: TGTGCCAGCAGCCCGAGAGGGGCAGGGGCGCCGTCTAATGAAAAACTGTTTTTT. Full variable domain (remainder filled in from reference TRBV9 and TRBJ1-4): DSGVTQTPKHLITATGQRVTLRCSPRSGDLSVYWYQQSLDQGLQFLIQYYNGEERAKGNILERFSAQQFPDLHSELNLSSLELGDSALYFCASSPRGAGAPSNEKLFFGSGTQLSVL.